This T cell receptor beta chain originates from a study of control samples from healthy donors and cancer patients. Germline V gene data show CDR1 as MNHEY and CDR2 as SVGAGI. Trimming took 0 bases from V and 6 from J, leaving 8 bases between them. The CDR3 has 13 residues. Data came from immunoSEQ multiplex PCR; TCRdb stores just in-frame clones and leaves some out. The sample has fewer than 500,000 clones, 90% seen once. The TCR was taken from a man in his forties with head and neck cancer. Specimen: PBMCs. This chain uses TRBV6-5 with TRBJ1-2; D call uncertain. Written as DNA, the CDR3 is TGTGCCAGCAGTTACTCTCAAGGGAATGGCTACACCTTC. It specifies CASSYSQGNGYTF.